This TCR beta chain originates from a study of T cells after yellow fever vaccination. The wider study: The authors prepared low-cell-number fractions using SMART-Seq v4 Ultra Low Input. Study-wide results and caveats: Primary-vaccination clones mostly resurfaced post-booster (approximately 96% CD4, about 87% CD8). When the response was secondary, it was weaker but reached its peak faster, day 5 versus 15.

V lost 5 bases and J lost 6, with 13 bases in between. The CDR3 is made up of 13 amino acids. Germline values: CDR1 MNHEY, CDR2 SVGAGI. As to this clonotype: No antigen is known for it.

TCRdb itself ran the 5' RACE reads through MiXCR, one entry per CDR3 protein. This table holds about 340,000 distinct CDR3 sequences, 4% found once. This chain joins TRBV6-5 and TRBJ1-1, with D possibly TRBD1 on 5 matching bases. Sequences were derived from PBMCs, sampled 5 days after the yellow fever booster vaccination. This sequence was found in a man in his late teens or twenties who received the YFV17D yellow fever vaccine. Here the CDR3 reads CASSRGWRSEAFF. The CDR3 nucleotides are TGTGCCAGCAGTCGGGGGTGGAGGTCTGAAGCTTTCTTT.